This T cell receptor (beta chain) stems from a study of beta chain features in type 1 diabetes (dated by TCRdb to between 2017 and 2018). Broadly, across the study: Mean age, gender distribution, total cell number and subset yield were not different between patients and healthy donors. Across all samples, some 100,000,000 sorted cells were examined, and cell number per subset correlated strongly with RNA yield. The study compared the TCRB repertoires of sorted circulating CD4+ T cell subsets in recently diagnosed type 1 diabetes patients with those in matched healthy donors. Regulatory and stem cell-like memory subsets were obtained from only 8 patients and roughly 8 healthy donors, while naive and central memory subsets were obtained from all 30 or so donors. Summary of the overall study and its limitations: PCR may preferentially amplify shorter templates, but because patient and control samples were amplified and corrected together, any resulting skew would affect both groups equally. Naive, central memory and regulatory TCRB repertoires appeared to be more similar among patients than among healthy donors. Sequencing cDNA rather than genomic DNA could over-represent highly expressing activated cells, although activation and CD3 levels did not differ between groups. At VDJ recombination sites, patients with type 1 diabetes made fewer insertions and deleted more nucleotides, a pattern implying thymic rearrangement abnormalities. Because small numbers of individuals were included in the HLA sub-analyses, any influence of HLA type on TCRB rearrangement was left unresolved. A moderate but significant shortening of TCRB CDR3 length was observed in type 1 diabetes patients in all four CD4+ subsets.

Each donor gave one peripheral blood draw, about 100 mL on average, collected into heparinised tubes. Naive, central memory, regulatory and stem cell-like memory CD4+ T cells were sorted on a BD FACSAria II using a panel including CD45RO, CCR7, CD25, CD127, CD95 and CD27. All sorted populations exceeded 95% purity. Right away, PBMCs were isolated by Lymphoprep density gradient centrifugation and were stained directly, with no culture step. Samples were stained and sorted in pairs, with one healthy donor and one patient per experiment, so that batch effects were minimized. According to the germline V gene, CDR1 reads MDHEN and CDR2 reads SYDVKM. The CDR3 spans 14 residues, from the cysteine through the phenylalanine. Solely the CDR3 DNA is kept, with 42 bases framed from the first base. Deletion took 7 bases off V and 5 bases off J, with a span of 15 bases between the germline ends. There are a few counts of this clone. This receptor's antigen is unknown. Base qualities are not provided; no much larger clone lies one nucleotide away.

The entire isolated RNA was reverse transcribed using the High Capacity cDNA Reverse Transcription Kit, and thus expressed TCRB transcripts were sequenced. Naive, central memory and regulatory T cell samples underwent deep immunoSEQ sequencing, averaging approximately 3.3 million total reads per sample. Sorted cells were lysed in RLT buffer and RNA was extracted with DNase-treated RNeasy Micro or Mini kits, depending on cell number. To prevent cross-contamination, each cell subset was processed individually, whereas patient and healthy donor samples were processed jointly. Using the immunoSEQ multiplex PCR, TCRB sequences were amplified from cDNA into 87-bp fragments spanning the CDR3 region. Amplicons were sequenced on the Illumina HiSeq platform. The study's processing was this. PCR bias was computationally corrected using synthetic template baselines, reads within Hamming distance 2 were collapsed, and singletons that could not be merged were discarded. By aligning reads against IMGT, V, D and J genes, CDR3 length, and insertions or deletions at six rearrangement sites were assigned. Clonotype counts were normalized to sorted cell number within each subset before computing true diversity and Gini coefficients with the tcR R package. The overlap coefficient, calculated on TCRB nucleotide sequences, was used to quantify repertoire sharing. TCRdb obtained this table from immuneACCESS and retained in-frame rearrangements with V and J assigned. These tables miss some clones; where compared with another copy, unresolved V genes account for less than half of the shortfall, and the remainder is unexplained. That table supplies the V and J calls and clone size; D and trimming were determined from the DNA. The sample table lists approximately 170,000 clones, about 7.9% of them with a count of one. The biggest ten clones account for roughly 0.5% of the sample.

The chain was built from TRBV28 and TRBJ1-5; the D segment cannot be called with confidence. The TCR comes from a man aged 18 to 30 with type 1 diabetes. Sequences were obtained from central memory CD4+ T cells from blood. The CDR3 reads as follows: CASMIPGSHQPQHF. The DNA is as follows: TGTGCCAGCATGATCCCGGGATCCCATCAGCCCCAGCATTTT.